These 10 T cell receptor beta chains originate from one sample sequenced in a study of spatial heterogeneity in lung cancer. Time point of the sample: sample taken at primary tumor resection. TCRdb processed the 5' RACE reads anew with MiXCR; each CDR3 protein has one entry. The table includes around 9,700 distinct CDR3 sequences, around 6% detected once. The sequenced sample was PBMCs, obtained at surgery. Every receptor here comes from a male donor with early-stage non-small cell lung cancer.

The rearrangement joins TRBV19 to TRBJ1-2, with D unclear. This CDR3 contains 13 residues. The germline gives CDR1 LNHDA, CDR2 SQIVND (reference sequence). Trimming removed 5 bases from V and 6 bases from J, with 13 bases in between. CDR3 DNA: TGTGCCAGTAGTCCCCGGGTCCTACATGGCTACACCTTC. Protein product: CASSPRVLHGYTF.

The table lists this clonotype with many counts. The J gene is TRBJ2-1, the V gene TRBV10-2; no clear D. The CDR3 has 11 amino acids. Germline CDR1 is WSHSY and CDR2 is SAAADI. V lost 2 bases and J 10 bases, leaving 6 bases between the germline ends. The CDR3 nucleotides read TGCGCCAGCAGTGAGGGGCACGAGCAGTTCTTC. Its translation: CASSEGHEQFF.

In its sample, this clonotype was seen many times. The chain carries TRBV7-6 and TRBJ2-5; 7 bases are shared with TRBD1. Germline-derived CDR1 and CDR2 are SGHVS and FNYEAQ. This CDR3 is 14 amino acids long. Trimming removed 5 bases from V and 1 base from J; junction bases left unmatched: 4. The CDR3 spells CASSPDRAQETQYF. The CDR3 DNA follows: TGTGCCAGCAGCCCCGACAGGGCCCAAGAGACCCAGTACTTC.

The DNA for the CDR3 is TGCGCCAGCAGCCAAGGTCTGGCAGCCCGGAATGGCTACACCTTC. It yields the protein CASSQGLAARNGYTF. This chain links TRBV4-1 with TRBJ1-2; no firm D call. Germline loops: CDR1 MGHRA, CDR2 YSYEKL. This CDR3 comprises 15 residues. V was cut by 1 base and J by 6 bases, with 15 bases left in between.

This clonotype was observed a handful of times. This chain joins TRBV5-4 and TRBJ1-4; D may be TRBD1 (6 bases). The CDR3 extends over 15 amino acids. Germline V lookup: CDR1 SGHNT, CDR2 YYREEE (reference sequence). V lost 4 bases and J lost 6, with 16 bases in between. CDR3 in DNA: TGTGCCAGCAGCAGGGCAGGGGACCTTGATGAAAAACTGTTTTTT. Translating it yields CASSRAGDLDEKLFF.

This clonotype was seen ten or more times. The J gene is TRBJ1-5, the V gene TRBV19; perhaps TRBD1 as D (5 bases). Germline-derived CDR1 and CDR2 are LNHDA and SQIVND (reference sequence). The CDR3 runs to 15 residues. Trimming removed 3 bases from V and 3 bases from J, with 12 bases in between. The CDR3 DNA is TGTGCCAGTAGTATTTTGGAACAGGCCAATCAGCCCCAGCATTTT. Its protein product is CASSILEQANQPQHF.

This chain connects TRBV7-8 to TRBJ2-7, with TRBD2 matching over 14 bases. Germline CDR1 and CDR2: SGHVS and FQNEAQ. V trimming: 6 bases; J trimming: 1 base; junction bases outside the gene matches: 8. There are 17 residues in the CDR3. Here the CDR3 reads CASRLGTSGSASYEQYF. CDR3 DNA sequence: TGTGCCAGCAGGCTAGGGACTAGCGGGAGTGCTTCCTACGAGCAGTACTTC.

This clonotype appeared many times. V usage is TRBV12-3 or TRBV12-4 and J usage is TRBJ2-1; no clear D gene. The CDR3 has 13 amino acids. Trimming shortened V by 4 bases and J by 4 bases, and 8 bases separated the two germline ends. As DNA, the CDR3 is TGTGCCAGCAGTTCGAACTTGTACAATGAGCAGTTCTTC. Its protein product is CASSSNLYNEQFF.

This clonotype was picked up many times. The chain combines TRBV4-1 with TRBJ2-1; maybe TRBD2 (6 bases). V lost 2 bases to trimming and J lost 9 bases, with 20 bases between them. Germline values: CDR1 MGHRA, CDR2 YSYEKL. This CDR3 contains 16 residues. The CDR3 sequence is CASSQREQRARAEQFF. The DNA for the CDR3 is TGCGCCAGCAGCCAAAGGGAACAGCGGGCCCGGGCTGAGCAGTTCTTC.

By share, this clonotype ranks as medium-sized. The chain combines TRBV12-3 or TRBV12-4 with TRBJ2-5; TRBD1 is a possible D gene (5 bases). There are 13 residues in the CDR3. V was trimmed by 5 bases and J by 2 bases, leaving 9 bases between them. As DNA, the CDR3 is TGTGCCAGCAGTCCCGGACAACAAGAGACCCAGTACTTC. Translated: CASSPGQQETQYF.